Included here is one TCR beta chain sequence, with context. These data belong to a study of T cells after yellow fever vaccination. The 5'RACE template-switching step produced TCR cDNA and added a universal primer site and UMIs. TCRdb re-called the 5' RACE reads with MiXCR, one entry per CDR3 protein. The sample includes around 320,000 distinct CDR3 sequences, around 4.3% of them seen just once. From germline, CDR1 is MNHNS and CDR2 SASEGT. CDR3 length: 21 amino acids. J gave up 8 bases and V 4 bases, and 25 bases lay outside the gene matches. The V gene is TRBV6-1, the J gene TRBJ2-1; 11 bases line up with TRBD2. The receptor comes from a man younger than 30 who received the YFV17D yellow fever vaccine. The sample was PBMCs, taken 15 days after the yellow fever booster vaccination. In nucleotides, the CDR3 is TGTGCCAGCAGTGGACCGGGACAGGGAAGATTTAGCGGGGGGGCTGTAGATGAGCAGTTCTTC. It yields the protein CASSGPGQGRFSGGAVDEQFF.